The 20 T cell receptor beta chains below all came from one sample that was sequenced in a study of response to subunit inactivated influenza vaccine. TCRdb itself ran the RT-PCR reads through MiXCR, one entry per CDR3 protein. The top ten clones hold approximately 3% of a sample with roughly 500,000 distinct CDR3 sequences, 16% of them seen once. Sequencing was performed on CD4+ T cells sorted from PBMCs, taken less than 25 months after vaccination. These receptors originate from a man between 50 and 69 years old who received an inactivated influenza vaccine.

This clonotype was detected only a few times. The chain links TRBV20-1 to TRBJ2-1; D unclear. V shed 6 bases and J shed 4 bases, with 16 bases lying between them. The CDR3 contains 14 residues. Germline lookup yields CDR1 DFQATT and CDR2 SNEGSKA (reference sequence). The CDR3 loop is CSAPFRAPYNEQFF. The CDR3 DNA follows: TGCAGTGCGCCCTTCCGGGCCCCTTACAATGAGCAGTTCTTC.

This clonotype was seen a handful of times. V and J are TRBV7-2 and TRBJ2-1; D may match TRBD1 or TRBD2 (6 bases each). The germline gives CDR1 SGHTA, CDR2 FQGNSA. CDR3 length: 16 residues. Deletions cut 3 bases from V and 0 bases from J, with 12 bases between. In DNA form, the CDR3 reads TGTGCCAGCAGCTTGTCGGGGGCTGGCTCCTACAATGAGCAGTTCTTC. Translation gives CASSLSGAGSYNEQFF.

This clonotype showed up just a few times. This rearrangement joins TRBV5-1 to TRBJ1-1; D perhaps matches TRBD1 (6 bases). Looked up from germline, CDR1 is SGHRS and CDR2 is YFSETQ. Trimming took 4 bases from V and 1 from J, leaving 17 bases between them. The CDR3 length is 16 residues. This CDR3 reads CASSIAPAGANTEAFF. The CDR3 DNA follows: TGCGCCAGCAGCATCGCCCCAGCAGGGGCGAACACTGAAGCTTTCTTT.

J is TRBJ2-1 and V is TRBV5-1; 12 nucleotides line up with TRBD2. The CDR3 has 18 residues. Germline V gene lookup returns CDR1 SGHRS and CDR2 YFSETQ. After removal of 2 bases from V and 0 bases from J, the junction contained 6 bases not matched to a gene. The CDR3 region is CASSFTLTSGSSYNEQFF. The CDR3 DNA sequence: TGCGCCAGCAGCTTTACCCTGACTAGCGGGAGCTCCTACAATGAGCAGTTCTTC.

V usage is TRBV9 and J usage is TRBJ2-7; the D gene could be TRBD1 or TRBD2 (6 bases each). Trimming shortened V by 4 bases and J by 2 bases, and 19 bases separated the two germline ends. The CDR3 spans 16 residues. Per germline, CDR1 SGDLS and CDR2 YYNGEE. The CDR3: CASSPSASGATYEQYF. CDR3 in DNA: TGTGCCAGCAGCCCCAGCGCATCGGGGGCGACCTACGAGCAGTACTTC.

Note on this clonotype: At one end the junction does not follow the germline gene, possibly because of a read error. Here the CDR3 reads CASRQGQDNTGELFF. CDR3 coding DNA: TGCGCCAGCAGACAAGGACAAGATAACACCGGGGAGCTGTTTTTT. This chain joins TRBV4-1 and TRBJ2-2; perhaps TRBD1 as D (5 bases). This CDR3 comprises 15 residues. Looked up from germline, CDR1 is MGHRA and CDR2 is YSYEKL.

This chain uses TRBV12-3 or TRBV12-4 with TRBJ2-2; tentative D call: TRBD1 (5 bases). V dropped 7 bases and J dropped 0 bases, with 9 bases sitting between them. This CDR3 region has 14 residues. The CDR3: CASNRLSNTGELFF. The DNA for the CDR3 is TGTGCCAGCAACAGGTTGTCGAACACCGGGGAGCTGTTTTTT.

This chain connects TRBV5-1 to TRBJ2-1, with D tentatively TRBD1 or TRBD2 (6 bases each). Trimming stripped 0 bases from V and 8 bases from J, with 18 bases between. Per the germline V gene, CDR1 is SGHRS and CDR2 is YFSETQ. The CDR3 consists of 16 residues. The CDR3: CASSLGGGFFGDEQFF. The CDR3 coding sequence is TGCGCCAGCAGCTTGGGAGGGGGGTTCTTCGGCGATGAGCAGTTCTTC.

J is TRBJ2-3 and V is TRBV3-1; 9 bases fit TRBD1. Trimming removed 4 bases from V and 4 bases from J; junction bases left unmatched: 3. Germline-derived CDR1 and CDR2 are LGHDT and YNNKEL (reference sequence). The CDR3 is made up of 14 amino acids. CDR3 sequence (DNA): TGTGCCAGCAGCCCCAGACAGGGGGCAGATACGCAGTATTTT. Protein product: CASSPRQGADTQYF.

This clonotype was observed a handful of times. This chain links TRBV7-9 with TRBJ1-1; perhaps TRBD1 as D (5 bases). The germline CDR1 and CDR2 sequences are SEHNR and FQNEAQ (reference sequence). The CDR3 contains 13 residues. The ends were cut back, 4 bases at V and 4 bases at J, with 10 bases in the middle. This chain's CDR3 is CASSSQRGTEAFF. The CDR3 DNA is TGTGCCAGCAGCTCACAGAGGGGCACTGAAGCTTTCTTT.

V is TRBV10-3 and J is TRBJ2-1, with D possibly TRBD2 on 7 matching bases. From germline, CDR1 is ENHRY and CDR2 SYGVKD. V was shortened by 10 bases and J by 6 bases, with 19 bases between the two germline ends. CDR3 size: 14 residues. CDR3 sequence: CATTHGGPGNEQFF. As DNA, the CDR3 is TGTGCCACCACCCACGGGGGGCCTGGCAATGAGCAGTTCTTC.

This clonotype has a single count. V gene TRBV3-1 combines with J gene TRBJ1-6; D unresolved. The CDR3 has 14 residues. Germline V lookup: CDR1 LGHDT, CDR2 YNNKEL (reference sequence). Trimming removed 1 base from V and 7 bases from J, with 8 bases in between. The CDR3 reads CASSQVAENSPLHF. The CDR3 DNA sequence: TGTGCCAGCAGCCAAGTGGCAGAGAATTCACCCCTCCACTTT.

The CDR3 DNA is TGTGCCAGCAGCTTAGGGCCGTTGGGCAGTACAGATACGCAGTATTTT. This translates into CASSLGPLGSTDTQYF. The chain couples TRBV7-2 to TRBJ2-3; D unresolved. The CDR3 extends over 16 amino acids. Germline V gives CDR1 SGHTA, CDR2 FQGNSA. V was pared by 1 base and J by 3 bases, with 14 bases between. Based on the CDR3 plus reference TRBV7-2 and TRBJ2-3, the full variable domain is GAGVSQSPSNKVTEKGKDVELRCDPISGHTALYWYRQSLGQGLEFLIYFQGNSAPDKSGLPSDRFSAERTGGSVSTLTIQRTQQEDSAVYLCASSLGPLGSTDTQYFGPGTRLTVL.

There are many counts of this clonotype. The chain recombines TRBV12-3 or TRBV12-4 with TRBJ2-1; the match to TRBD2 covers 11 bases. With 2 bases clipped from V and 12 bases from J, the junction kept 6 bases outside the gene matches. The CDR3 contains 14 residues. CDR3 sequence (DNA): TGTGCCAGCAGTTTACTACTAGCGGGGGTGGCGCAGTTCTTC. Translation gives CASSLLLAGVAQFF.

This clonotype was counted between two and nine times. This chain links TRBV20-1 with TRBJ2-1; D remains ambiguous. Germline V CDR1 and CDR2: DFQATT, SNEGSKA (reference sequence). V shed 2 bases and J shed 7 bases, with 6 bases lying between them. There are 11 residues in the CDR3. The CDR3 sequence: CSARQFNEQFF. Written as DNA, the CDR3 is TGCAGTGCTAGACAGTTTAATGAGCAGTTCTTC.

The CDR3 spells CSARAQPLNTEAFF. For the CDR3, the DNA is TGCAGTGCTAGAGCGCAGCCCCTGAACACTGAAGCTTTCTTT. V gene TRBV20-1 combines with J gene TRBJ1-1, with D unclear. This CDR3 is 14 amino acids long. V lost 1 base to trimming and J lost 0 bases, with 9 bases between them. CDR1 is DFQATT and CDR2 is SNEGSKA in the germline V gene (reference sequence).

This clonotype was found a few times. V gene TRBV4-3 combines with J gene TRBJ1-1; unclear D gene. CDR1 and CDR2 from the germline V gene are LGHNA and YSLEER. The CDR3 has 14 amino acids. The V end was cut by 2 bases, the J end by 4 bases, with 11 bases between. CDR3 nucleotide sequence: TGCGCCAGCAGCCAAATGACGGGGATCACTGAAGCTTTCTTT. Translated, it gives CASSQMTGITEAFF.

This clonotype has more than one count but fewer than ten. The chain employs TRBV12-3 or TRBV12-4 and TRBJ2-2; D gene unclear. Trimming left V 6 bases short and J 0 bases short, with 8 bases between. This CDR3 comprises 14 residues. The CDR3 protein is CASRIGANTGELFF. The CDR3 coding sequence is TGTGCCAGCAGGATAGGAGCGAACACCGGGGAGCTGTTTTTT.

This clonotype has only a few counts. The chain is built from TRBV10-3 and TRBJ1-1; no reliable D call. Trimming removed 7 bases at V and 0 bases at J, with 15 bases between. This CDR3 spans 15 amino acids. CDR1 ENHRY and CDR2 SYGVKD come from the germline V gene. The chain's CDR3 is CAITKEGSMNTEAFF. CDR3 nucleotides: TGTGCCATCACGAAAGAGGGTTCCATGAACACTGAAGCTTTCTTT.

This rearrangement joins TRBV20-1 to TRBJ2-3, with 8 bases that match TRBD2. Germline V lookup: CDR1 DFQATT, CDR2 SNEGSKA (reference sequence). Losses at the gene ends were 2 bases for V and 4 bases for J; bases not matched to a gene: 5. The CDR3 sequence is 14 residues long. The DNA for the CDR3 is TGCAGTGCTAGAAGGCCTAGCGGGTCAGATACGCAGTATTTT. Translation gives CSARRPSGSDTQYF.